The clone carrying this T cell receptor beta chain appeared once. Antigen unknown. The data were obtained in a study of T cell responses to AZD1222 COVID-19 vaccine. Findings of the study overall: Of spike-specific TCRs, nearly half reportedly target regions left unmutated in variants.

Assay used: immunoSEQ multiplex PCR; TCRdb lists only in-frame clones, some missing. The sample includes under 35,000 clones, around 89% of them seen just once. The source is an adult who received the AZD1222 COVID-19 vaccine. The input for sequencing was peripheral blood, taken 28 days after the second AZD1222 dose.

The CDR3 nucleotides are TGCAGCGTTTGCGCAAAGAGCTCCTACAATGAGCAGTTCTTC. Translation: CSVCAKSSYNEQFF. The chain combines TRBV29-1 with TRBJ2-1; no reliable D call. This CDR3 is 14 amino acids long. V was trimmed by 5 bases and J by 0 bases, leaving 11 bases between them. Germline CDR1 and CDR2: SQVTM and ANQGSEA.